This T cell receptor beta chain was identified in a study of cytomegalovirus exposure and HLA in healthy donors. Study-level points and caveats: Listed as cytomegalovirus-associated were over 150 TCR beta chains. Accurate prediction of most subjects' HLA-A and HLA-B alleles from TCR beta sequences was reported.

Germline CDR1 is MNHEY and CDR2 is SMNVEV (reference sequence). V was shortened by 3 bases and J by 5 bases, with 10 bases between the two germline ends. The length of the CDR3 is 14 residues. With regard to this clone: Its antigen remains unknown.

Both 60 Vbeta primers and 13 Jbeta primers went into the PCR. Profiling relied on immunoSEQ multiplex PCR, and the TCRdb table lists in-frame clones only, not all of them. The sample consists of about 140,000 clones, about 80% of them appearing once. The TCR originated in a man younger than 40 in good health and CMV-seropositive. The material sequenced was PBMCs. The chain has TRBV27 and TRBJ2-2, with a weak D call TRBD2 (7 bases). The CDR3 DNA sequence: TGTGCCAGCAGTTTCCGGGGGGCTACCGGGGAGCTGTTTTTT. This sequence encodes CASSFRGATGELFF.